The 12 T cell receptor beta chains below were found in one sample sequenced in a study of blood T cell repertoires in COVID-19. Repertoires were generated with immunoSEQ multiplex PCR, while TCRdb's copy carries only in-frame clones and drops some. The table has 280,000 or so clones, about 90% seen once. Sequencing input: peripheral blood. The source is a woman in her 30s who had recovered from COVID-19.

This sequence joins TRBV27 and TRBJ1-6; D is undetermined. The CDR3 covers 13 residues. V shed 3 bases and J shed 11 bases, with 11 bases lying between them. The germline V gene has CDR1 MNHEY and CDR2 SMNVEV (reference sequence). CDR3 loop: CASSFSHGTPLHF. The CDR3 DNA follows: TGTGCCAGCAGTTTCTCCCACGGGACACCCCTCCACTTT.

The chain employs TRBV3-1 (or the pseudogene TRBV3-2) and TRBJ2-1; D might be TRBD1 (5 bases). V was trimmed by 4 bases and J by 2 bases, leaving 12 bases between them. Germline V gene data show CDR1 as LGHDT and CDR2 as YNNKEL (reference sequence). The CDR3 has 15 residues. CDR3 sequence: CASSPSWGTYNEQFF. The CDR3 nucleotides are TGTGCCAGCAGCCCATCGTGGGGCACCTACAATGAGCAGTTCTTC.

The chain has TRBV6-5 and TRBJ2-3; a weak D match, TRBD1 (6 bases). The germline V gene has CDR1 MNHEY and CDR2 SVGAGI. V was clipped by 4 bases and J by 3 bases, with 17 bases between them. The CDR3 consists of 16 residues. CDR3 in amino acids: CASSSLRHQGTDTQYF. The CDR3 nucleotides read TGTGCCAGCAGTTCCCTTAGGCACCAGGGGACAGATACGCAGTATTTT.

This chain joins TRBV6-5 and TRBJ2-7, with 13 nucleotides matching TRBD2. Germline V gene data show CDR1 as MNHEY and CDR2 as SVGAGI. This CDR3 is built from 15 residues. The trim removed 6 bases at V and 3 bases at J, leaving 5 bases unmatched. In DNA form, the CDR3 reads TGTGCCAGCAGCCGTTGGACTAGCGGGAGCTACGAGCAGTACTTC. This translates into CASSRWTSGSYEQYF.

The table lists this clone with a few counts. The chain employs TRBV7-3 and TRBJ2-2; tentative D call: TRBD2 (6 bases). Germline CDR1 is SGHTA and CDR2 is FQGTGA. Trimming cost V 4 bases and J 10 bases, with 16 bases left between them. The CDR3 has 14 amino acids. CDR3: CASSWAPGVSELFF. For the CDR3, the DNA is TGTGCCAGCAGCTGGGCACCGGGAGTGTCGGAGCTGTTTTTT.

V gene TRBV7-9 combines with J gene TRBJ1-2; TRBD1 might be the D (5 bases). The CDR3 totals 16 residues. The germline CDR1 and CDR2 sequences are SEHNR and FQNEAQ (reference sequence). Trimming removed 5 bases from V and 5 bases from J, with 21 bases in between. The CDR3 DNA sequence: TGTGCCAGCAGCCCAGGGAACGACGATATTAGGTATGGCTACACCTTC. The encoded protein is CASSPGNDDIRYGYTF.

This chain connects TRBV5-1 to TRBJ1-1; D not resolved. The length of the CDR3 is 15 residues. CDR1 is SGHRS and CDR2 is YFSETQ in the germline V gene. Trimming removed 0 bases from V and 3 bases from J, with 12 bases in between. The CDR3 coding sequence is TGCGCCAGCAGCTTGGGAGGAGTTTTCTACACTGAAGCTTTCTTT. This translates into CASSLGGVFYTEAFF.

The table lists this clone with a count of one. The chain has TRBV4-3 and TRBJ1-1; D unresolved. Trimming removed 1 base at V and 1 base at J, with 4 bases between. Germline lookup yields CDR1 LGHNA and CDR2 YSLEER. The CDR3 length is 13 residues. The CDR3 loop is CASSQAGNTEAFF. Written as DNA, the CDR3 is TGCGCCAGCAGCCAAGCAGGGAACACTGAAGCTTTCTTT.

This chain connects TRBV6-2 or TRBV6-3 to TRBJ1-2, with 10 bases matching TRBD1. Germline CDR1 and CDR2: MNHEY and SVGEGT. J gave up 5 bases and V 6 bases, and 9 bases lay outside the gene matches. The CDR3 runs 15 residues. CDR3 bases: TGTGCCAGCAGCCAAACCGGGACAGGGGATTATGGCTACACCTTC. It translates to CASSQTGTGDYGYTF.

The chain employs TRBV9 and TRBJ1-2; D unresolved. This CDR3 is 11 amino acids long. The germline V and J ends were trimmed by 5 bases and 3 bases, with 5 bases remaining between them. Germline V gives CDR1 SGDLS, CDR2 YYNGEE. The DNA for the CDR3 is TGTGCCAGCAGGAGGGACTATGGCTACACCTTC. Its translation: CASRRDYGYTF.

This clone was picked up a small number of times. This chain uses TRBV19 with TRBJ1-5, with 9 positions matching TRBD1. CDR3 size: 16 residues. From germline, CDR1 is LNHDA and CDR2 SQIVND (reference sequence). J was trimmed by 4 bases and V by 10 bases; bases with no gene match: 14. For the CDR3, the DNA is TGTGCCACGAGGCCCGGACAGGGGCTGCAAAATCAGCCCCAGCATTTT. Amino acid sequence: CATRPGQGLQNQPQHF. The variable domain in full, with the rest retrieved from reference TRBV19 and TRBJ1-5, is DGGITQSPKYLFRKEGQNVTLSCEQNLNHDAMYWYRQDPGQGLRLIYYSQIVNDFQKGDIAEGYSVSREKKESFPLTVTSAQKNPTAFYLCATRPGQGLQNQPQHFGDGTRLSIL.

V usage is TRBV7-9 and J usage is TRBJ1-6; no clear D gene. The CDR3 sequence is 13 residues long. Between the trimmed V and J ends, which lost 5 bases and 5 bases, there was a span of 7 bases. Germline lookup yields CDR1 SEHNR and CDR2 FQNEAQ (reference sequence). The CDR3, as DNA: TGTGCCAGCAGCCTTTTCGATAATTCACCCCTCCACTTT. It translates to CASSLFDNSPLHF. Variable domain in full (rest from reference TRBV7-9 and TRBJ1-6): DTGVSQNPRHKITKRGQNVTFRCDPISEHNRLYWYRQTLGQGPEFLTYFQNEAQLEKSRLLSDRFSAERPKGSFSTLEIQRTEQGDSAMYLCASSLFDNSPLHFGNGTRLTVT.